This T cell receptor (beta chain) stems from a study of T-cell memory formation after mild COVID-19. The study, taken as a whole, reports: Cross-reactive memory apparently joined, as some responding clones appeared in pre-infection memory. Clones contracting across day 15 to 85 had a balanced CD4/CD8 profile; later expanding clones leaned CD4+.

TCRdb ran MiXCR on the 5' RACE reads and lists one entry per CDR3 protein. The sample lists tens of thousands of distinct CDR3 sequences, 25% to 35% occurring once. Worth noting for this clonotype: As yet, its antigen is unknown.

This clonotype originated in a man aged 18 to 30 who had mild COVID-19 (a few samples of this study predate the infection). Cell type and time point are not known. The sample was PBMCs or a T cell subset sorted from them (not recorded which).

CDR3 sequence: CASSQTAHSGRINTEAFF. CDR3 coding DNA: TGCGCCAGCAGCCAAACTGCCCATAGCGGACGGATTAACACTGAAGCTTTCTTT. The chain is built from TRBV4-1 and TRBJ1-1; D is unresolved. The CDR3 is made up of 18 amino acids. The V end was cut by 2 bases, the J end by 2 bases, with 21 bases between. CDR1 is MGHRA, CDR2 YSYEKL, per germline.